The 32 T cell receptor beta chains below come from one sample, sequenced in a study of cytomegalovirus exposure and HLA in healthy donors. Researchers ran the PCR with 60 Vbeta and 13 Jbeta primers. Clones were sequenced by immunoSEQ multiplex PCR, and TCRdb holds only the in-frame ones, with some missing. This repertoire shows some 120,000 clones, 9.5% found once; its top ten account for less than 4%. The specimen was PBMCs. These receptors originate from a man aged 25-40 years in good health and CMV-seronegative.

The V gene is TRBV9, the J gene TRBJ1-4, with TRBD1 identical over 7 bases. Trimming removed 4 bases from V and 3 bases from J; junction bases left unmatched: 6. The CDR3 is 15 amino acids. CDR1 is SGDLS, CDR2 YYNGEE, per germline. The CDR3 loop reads CASSIQGLANEKLFF. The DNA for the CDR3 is TGTGCCAGCAGCATACAGGGGTTGGCTAATGAAAAACTGTTTTTT.

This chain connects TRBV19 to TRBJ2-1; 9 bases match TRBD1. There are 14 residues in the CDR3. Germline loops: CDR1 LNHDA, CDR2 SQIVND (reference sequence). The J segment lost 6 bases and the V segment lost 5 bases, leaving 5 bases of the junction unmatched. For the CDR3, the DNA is TGTGCCAGTAGTGTGGACAGGGGAGGCAATGAGCAGTTCTTC. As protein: CASSVDRGGNEQFF.

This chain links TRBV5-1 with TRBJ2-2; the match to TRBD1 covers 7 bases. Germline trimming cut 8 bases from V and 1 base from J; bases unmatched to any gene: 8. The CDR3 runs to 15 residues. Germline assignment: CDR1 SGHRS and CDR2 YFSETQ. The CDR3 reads CASRTGEKNTGELFF. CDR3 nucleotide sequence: TGCGCCAGTAGAACAGGGGAAAAGAACACCGGGGAGCTGTTTTTT.

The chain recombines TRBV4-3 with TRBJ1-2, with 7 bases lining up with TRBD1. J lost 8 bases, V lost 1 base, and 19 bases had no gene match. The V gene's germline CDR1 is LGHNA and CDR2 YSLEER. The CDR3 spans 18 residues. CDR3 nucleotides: TGCGCCAGCAGCCAAGCTCGGGCGAGGACAGGCGTCGAGGGAGGCTACACCTTC. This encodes CASSQARARTGVEGGYTF.

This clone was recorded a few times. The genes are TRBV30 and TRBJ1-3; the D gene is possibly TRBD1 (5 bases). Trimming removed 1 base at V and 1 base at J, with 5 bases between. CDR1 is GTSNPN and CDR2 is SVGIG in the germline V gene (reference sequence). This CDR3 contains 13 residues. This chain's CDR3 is CAWSAGSGNTIYF. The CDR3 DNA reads TGTGCCTGGAGTGCAGGGTCTGGAAACACCATATATTTT.

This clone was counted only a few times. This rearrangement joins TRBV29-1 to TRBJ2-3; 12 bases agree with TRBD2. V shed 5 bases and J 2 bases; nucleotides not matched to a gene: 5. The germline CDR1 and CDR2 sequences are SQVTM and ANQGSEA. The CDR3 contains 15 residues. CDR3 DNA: TGCAGCGTTATCGGACTAGCGGGGATCACAGATACGCAGTATTTT. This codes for CSVIGLAGITDTQYF.

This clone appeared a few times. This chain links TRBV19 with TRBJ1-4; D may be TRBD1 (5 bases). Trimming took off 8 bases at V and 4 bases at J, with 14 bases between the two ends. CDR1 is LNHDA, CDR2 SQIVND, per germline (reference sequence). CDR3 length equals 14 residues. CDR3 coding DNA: TGTGCCAGTGGGCCCGGGGGGTATAATGAAAAACTGTTTTTT. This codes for CASGPGGYNEKLFF.

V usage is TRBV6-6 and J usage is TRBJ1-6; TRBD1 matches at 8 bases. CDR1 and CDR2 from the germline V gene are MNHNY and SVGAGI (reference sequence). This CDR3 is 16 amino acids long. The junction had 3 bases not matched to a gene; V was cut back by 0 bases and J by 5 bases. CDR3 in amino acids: CASSYSWDRHNSPLHF. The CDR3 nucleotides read TGTGCCAGCAGTTACTCCTGGGACAGGCATAATTCACCCCTCCACTTT.

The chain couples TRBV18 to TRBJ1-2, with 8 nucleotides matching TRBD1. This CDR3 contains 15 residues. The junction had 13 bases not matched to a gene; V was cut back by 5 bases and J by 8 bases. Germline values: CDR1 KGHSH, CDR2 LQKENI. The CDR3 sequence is CASSAGQEILWGYTF. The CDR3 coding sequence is TGTGCCAGCTCAGCGGGACAGGAAATTCTATGGGGCTACACCTTC.

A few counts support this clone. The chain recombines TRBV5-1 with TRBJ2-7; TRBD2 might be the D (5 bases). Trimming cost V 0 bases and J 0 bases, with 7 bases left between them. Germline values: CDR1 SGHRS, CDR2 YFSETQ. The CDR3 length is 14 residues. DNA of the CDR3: TGCGCCAGCAGCTTGGGAGGGTTCTCCTACGAGCAGTACTTC. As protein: CASSLGGFSYEQYF. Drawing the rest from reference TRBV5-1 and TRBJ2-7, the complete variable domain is KAGVTQTPRYLIKTRGQQVTLSCSPISGHRSVSWYQQTPGQGLQFLFEYFSETQRNKGNFPGRFSGRQFSNSRSEMNVSTLELGDSALYLCASSLGGFSYEQYFGPGTRLTVT.

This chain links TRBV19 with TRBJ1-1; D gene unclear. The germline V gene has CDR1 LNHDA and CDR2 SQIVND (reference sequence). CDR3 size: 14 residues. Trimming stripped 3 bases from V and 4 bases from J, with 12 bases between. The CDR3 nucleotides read TGTGCCAGTAGTATCGGTCATAGCGGCACTGAAGCTTTCTTT. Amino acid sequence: CASSIGHSGTEAFF.

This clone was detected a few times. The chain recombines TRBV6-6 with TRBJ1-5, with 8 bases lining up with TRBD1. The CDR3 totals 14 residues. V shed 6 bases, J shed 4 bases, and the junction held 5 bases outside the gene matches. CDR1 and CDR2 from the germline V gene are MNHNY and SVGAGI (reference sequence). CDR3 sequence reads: CASSRTGKNQPQHF. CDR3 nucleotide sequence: TGTGCCAGCAGCCGGACAGGGAAAAATCAGCCCCAGCATTTT.

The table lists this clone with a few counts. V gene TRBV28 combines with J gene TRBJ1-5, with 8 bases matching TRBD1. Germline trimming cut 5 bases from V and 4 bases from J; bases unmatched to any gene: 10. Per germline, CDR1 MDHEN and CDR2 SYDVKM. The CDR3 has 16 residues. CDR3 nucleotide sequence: TGTGCCAGCAGTCCCAGGACAGGGAAGAAAAATCAGCCCCAGCATTTT. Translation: CASSPRTGKKNQPQHF.

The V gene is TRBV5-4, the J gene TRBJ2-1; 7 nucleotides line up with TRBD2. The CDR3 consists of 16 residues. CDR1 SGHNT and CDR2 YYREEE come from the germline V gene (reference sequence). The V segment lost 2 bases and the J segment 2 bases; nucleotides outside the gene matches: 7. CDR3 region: CASSFPGLAAYNEQFF. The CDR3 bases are TGTGCCAGCAGCTTTCCCGGCCTAGCGGCCTACAATGAGCAGTTCTTC.

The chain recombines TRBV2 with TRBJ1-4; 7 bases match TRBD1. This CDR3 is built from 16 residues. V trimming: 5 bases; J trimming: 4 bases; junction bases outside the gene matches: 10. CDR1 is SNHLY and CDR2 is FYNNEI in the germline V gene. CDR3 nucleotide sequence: TGTGCCAGCAGTATGCGACCGGGACAGTATAATGAAAAACTGTTTTTT. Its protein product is CASSMRPGQYNEKLFF.

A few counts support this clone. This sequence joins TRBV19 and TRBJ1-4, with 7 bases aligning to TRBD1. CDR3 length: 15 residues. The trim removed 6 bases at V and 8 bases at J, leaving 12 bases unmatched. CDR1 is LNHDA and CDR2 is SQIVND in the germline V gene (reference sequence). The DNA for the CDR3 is TGTGCCAGTAGCCGCCATACCGGGACAGAGGAAAAACTGTTTTTT. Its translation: CASSRHTGTEEKLFF.

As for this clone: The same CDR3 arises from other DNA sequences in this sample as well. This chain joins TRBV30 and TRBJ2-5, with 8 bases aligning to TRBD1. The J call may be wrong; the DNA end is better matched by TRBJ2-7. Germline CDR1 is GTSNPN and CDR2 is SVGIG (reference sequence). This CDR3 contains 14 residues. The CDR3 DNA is TGTGCCTGGAGTGTAGGGACAGGTTCCTACGAGCAGTACTTC. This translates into CAWSVGTGSYEQYF.

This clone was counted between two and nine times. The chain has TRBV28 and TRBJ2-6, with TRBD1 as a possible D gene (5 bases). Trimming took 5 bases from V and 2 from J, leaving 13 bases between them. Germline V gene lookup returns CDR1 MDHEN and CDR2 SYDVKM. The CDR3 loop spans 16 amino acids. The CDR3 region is CASSPNPGTGANVLTF. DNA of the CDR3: TGTGCCAGCAGTCCAAACCCAGGGACTGGGGCCAACGTCCTGACTTTC.

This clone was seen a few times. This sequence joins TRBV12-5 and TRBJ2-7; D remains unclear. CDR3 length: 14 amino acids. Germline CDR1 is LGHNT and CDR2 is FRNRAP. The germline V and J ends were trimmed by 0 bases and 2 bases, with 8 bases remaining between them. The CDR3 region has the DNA TGTGCTAGTGGTTTGGTCGATCGGGCCTACGAGCAGTACTTC. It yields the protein CASGLVDRAYEQYF. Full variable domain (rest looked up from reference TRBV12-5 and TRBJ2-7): DARVTQTPRHKVTEMGQEVTMRCQPILGHNTVFWYRQTMMQGLELLAYFRNRAPLDDSGMPKDRFSAEMPDATLATLKIQPSEPRDSAVYFCASGLVDRAYEQYFGPGTRLTVT.

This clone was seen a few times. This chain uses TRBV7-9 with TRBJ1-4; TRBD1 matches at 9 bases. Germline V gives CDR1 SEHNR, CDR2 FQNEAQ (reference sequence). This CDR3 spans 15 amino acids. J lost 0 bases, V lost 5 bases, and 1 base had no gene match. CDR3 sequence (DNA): TGTGCCAGCAGCCGACAGGGGGCAACTAATGAAAAACTGTTTTTT. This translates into CASSRQGATNEKLFF. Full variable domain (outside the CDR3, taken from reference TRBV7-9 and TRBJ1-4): DTGVSQNPRHKITKRGQNVTFRCDPISEHNRLYWYRQTLGQGPEFLTYFQNEAQLEKSRLLSDRFSAERPKGSFSTLEIQRTEQGDSAMYLCASSRQGATNEKLFFGSGTQLSVL.

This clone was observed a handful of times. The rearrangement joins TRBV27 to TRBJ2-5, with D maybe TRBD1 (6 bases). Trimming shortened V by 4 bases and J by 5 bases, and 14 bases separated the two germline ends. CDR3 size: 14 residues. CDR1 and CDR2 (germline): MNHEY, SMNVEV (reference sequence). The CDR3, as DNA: TGTGCCAGCAGTTCGACAGGCCCTCAGGAGACCCAGTACTTC. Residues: CASSSTGPQETQYF.

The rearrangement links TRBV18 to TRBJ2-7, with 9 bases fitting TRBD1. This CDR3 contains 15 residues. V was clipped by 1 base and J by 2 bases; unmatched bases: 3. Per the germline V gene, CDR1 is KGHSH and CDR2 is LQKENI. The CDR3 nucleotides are TGTGCCAGCTCACCACGGACAGGGGAAGCCTACGAGCAGTACTTC. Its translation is CASSPRTGEAYEQYF.

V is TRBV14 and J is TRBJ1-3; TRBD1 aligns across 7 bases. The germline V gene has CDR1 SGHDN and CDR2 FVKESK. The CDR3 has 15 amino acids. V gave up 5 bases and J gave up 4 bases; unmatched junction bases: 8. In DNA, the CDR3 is TGTGCCAGCAGCACACGACAGGGATTAGGAAACACCATATATTTT. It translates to CASSTRQGLGNTIYF.

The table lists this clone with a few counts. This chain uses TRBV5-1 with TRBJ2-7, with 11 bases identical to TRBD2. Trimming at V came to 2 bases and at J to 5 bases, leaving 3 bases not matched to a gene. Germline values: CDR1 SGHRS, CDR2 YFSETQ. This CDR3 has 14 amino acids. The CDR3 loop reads CASSLGLAGDEQYF. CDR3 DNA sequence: TGCGCCAGCAGCTTAGGACTAGCGGGCGACGAGCAGTACTTC.

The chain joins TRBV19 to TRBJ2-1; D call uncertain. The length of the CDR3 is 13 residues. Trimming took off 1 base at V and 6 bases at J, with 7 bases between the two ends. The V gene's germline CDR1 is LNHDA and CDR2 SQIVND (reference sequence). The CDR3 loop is CASSIGSGNEQFF. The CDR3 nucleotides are TGTGCCAGTAGTATAGGGAGTGGCAATGAGCAGTTCTTC.

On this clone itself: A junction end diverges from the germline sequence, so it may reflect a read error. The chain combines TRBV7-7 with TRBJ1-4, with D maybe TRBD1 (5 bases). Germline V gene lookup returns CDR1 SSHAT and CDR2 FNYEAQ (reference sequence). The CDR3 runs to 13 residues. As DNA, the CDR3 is TGTGCTAGCAGCCCGGGGGGGGGAGAAAAACTGTTTTTT. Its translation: CASSPGGGEKLFF. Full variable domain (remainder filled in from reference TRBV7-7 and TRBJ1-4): GAGVSQSPRYKVTKRGQDVTLRCDPISSHATLYWYQQALGQGPEFLTYFNYEAQPDKSGLPSDRFSAERPEGSISTLTIQRTEQRDSAMYRCASSPGGGEKLFFGSGTQLSVL.

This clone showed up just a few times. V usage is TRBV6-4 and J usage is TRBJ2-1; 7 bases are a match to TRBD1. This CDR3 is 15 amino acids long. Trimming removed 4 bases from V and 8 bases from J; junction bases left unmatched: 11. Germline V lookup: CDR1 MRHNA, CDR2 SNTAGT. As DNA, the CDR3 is TGTGCCAGCAGTGTGGCCGGGACAGCATCCGATGAGCAGTTCTTC. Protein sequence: CASSVAGTASDEQFF.

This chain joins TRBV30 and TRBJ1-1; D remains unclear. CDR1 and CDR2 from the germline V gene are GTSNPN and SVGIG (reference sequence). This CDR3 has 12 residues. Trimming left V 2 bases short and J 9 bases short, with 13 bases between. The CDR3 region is CAWSNGGSQAFF. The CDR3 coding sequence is TGTGCCTGGAGTAACGGAGGTTCCCAAGCTTTCTTT.

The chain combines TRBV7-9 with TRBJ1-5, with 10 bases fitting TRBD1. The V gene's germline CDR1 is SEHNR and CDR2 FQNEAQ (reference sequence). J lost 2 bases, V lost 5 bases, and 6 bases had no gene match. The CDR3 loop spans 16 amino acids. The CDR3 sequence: CASSPETGGGNQPQHF. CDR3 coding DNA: TGTGCCAGCAGCCCTGAGACAGGGGGCGGCAATCAGCCCCAGCATTTT.

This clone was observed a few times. The CDR3 sequence is CASSFAHTGDYNSPLHF. In DNA form, the CDR3 reads TGTGCCAGCAGTTTCGCCCATACAGGGGACTATAATTCACCCCTCCACTTT. The chain employs TRBV27 and TRBJ1-6, with 7 bases that match TRBD1. The germline gives CDR1 MNHEY, CDR2 SMNVEV (reference sequence). CDR3 length equals 17 residues. J gave up 3 bases and V 3 bases, and 8 bases lay outside the gene matches.

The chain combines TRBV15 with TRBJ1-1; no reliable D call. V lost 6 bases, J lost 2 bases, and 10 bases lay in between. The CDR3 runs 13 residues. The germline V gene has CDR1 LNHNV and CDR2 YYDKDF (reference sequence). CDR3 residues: CATSRTGNTEAFF. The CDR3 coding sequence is TGTGCCACCAGTCGAACGGGAAACACTGAAGCTTTCTTT.

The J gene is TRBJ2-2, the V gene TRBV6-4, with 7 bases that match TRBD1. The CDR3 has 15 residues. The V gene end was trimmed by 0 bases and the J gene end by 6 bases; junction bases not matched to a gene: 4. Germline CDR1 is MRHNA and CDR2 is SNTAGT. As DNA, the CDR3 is TGTGCCAGCAGTGACTCAGGGACAGCGCCCGGGGAGCTGTTTTTT. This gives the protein CASSDSGTAPGELFF.